The 26 T cell receptor beta chains presented below share a single source sample, sequenced in a study of blood T cells in healthy people across ages. Together with a sample-barcoded 5' primer, a J-beta primer mix was included in a second PCR lasting about 6 to 12 cycles. TCRdb reanalysed the 5' RACE reads using MiXCR and keeps one entry per CDR3 protein. The sample has about 1.8 million distinct CDR3 sequences, approximately 50% seen once. The material sequenced was blood. The origin of the receptors is a woman in her thirties or forties in good health.

This clonotype was observed a single time. This chain uses TRBV28 with TRBJ1-1, with no clear D. There are 14 residues in the CDR3. The V end was cut by 6 bases, the J end by 4 bases, with 15 bases between. CDR1 and CDR2 from the germline V gene are MDHEN and SYDVKM. CDR3 nucleotide sequence: TGTGCCAGCAGCCTATTTAGGGTAGGCACTGAAGCTTTCTTT. Amino acids: CASSLFRVGTEAFF.

As DNA, the CDR3 is TGTGCCAGCAGCCAAGCCTCCGGGACCGGCACTAACTATGGCTACACCTTC. Its translation: CASSQASGTGTNYGYTF. This chain uses TRBV3-1 with TRBJ1-2, with a possible D match to TRBD1 (5 bases). The CDR3 extends over 17 amino acids. Germline assignment: CDR1 LGHDT and CDR2 YNNKEL (reference sequence). V lost 1 base and J lost 0, with 15 bases in between. Based on the CDR3 plus reference TRBV3-1 and TRBJ1-2, the full variable domain is DTAVSQTPKYLVTQMGNDKSIKCEQNLGHDTMYWYKQDSKKFLKIMFSYNNKELIINETVPNRFSPKSPDKAHLNLHINSLELGDSAVYFCASSQASGTGTNYGYTFGSGTRLTVV.

This clonotype was counted between two and nine times. This rearrangement joins TRBV7-2 to TRBJ2-5; tentatively, D is TRBD2 (6 bases). Looked up from germline, CDR1 is SGHTA and CDR2 is FQGNSA. V was trimmed by 6 bases and J by 3 bases, leaving 14 bases between them. CDR3 length: 14 residues. CDR3 nucleotide sequence: TGTGCCAGCAGAATGGGGGGTTCGGAAGAGACCCAGTACTTC. This translates into CASRMGGSEETQYF.

The chain combines TRBV29-1 with TRBJ1-1; 7 nucleotides match TRBD1. V shed 5 bases, J shed 1 base, and the junction held 4 bases outside the gene matches. The CDR3 has 13 amino acids. Per germline, CDR1 SQVTM and CDR2 ANQGSEA. CDR3 in amino acids: CSVQTGRNTEAFF. CDR3 coding DNA: TGCAGCGTTCAGACAGGGCGGAACACTGAAGCTTTCTTT.

The chain links TRBV10-1 to TRBJ2-5; the D is unclear. The CDR3 sequence is 13 residues long. Germline CDR1 WNHNN, CDR2 SYGVQD (reference sequence). V was cut by 3 bases and J by 5 bases, with 10 bases left in between. The CDR3 reads CASSERSRETQYF. CDR3 nucleotide sequence: TGCGCCAGCAGTGAAAGGAGTCGGGAGACCCAGTACTTC.

The chain is built from TRBV7-2 and TRBJ2-7, with 11 nucleotides matching TRBD2. The CDR3 totals 16 residues. Trimming at V came to 5 bases and at J to 7 bases, leaving 13 bases not matched to a gene. The germline CDR1 and CDR2 sequences are SGHTA and FQGNSA. CDR3 sequence: CASSPISGGVYNEQYF. The CDR3, as DNA: TGTGCCAGCAGCCCAATTAGCGGGGGGGTTTACAATGAGCAGTACTTC.

The rearrangement uses TRBV7-2 and TRBJ1-1; D unresolved. The CDR3 loop spans 14 amino acids. Per germline, CDR1 SGHTA and CDR2 FQGNSA. The V and J ends lost 1 base and 6 bases respectively, with 12 bases between them. The CDR3 loop reads CASSLVAGRAEAFF. The CDR3 DNA reads as TGTGCCAGCAGCTTAGTAGCGGGGAGGGCTGAAGCTTTCTTT.

CDR3 amino acids: CASSETKEGGNYGYTF. DNA for the CDR3: TGCGCCAGCAGTGAGACGAAGGAGGGTGGTAACTATGGCTACACCTTC. The chain recombines TRBV10-2 with TRBJ1-2; no definite D call. This CDR3 is built from 16 residues. CDR1 WSHSY and CDR2 SAAADI come from the germline V gene. The V gene lost 2 bases and the J gene lost 1 base, with 14 bases spanning the gap.

The chain has TRBV6-2 or TRBV6-3 and TRBJ1-2; D is ambiguous. Trimming removed 6 bases at V and 0 bases at J, with 11 bases between. CDR1 MNHEY and CDR2 SVGEGT come from the germline V gene. CDR3 size: 14 residues. CDR3 nucleotides: TGTGCCAGCAGACGCGGAATCTCTAACTATGGCTACACCTTC. It yields the protein CASRRGISNYGYTF.

The rearrangement links TRBV20-1 to TRBJ2-5; maybe TRBD2 (7 bases). This CDR3 spans 17 amino acids. Germline V CDR1 and CDR2: DFQATT, SNEGSKA (reference sequence). The V and J ends lost 1 base and 1 base respectively, with 19 bases between them. CDR3 in amino acids: CSARAFGTAGAQETQYF. The CDR3 DNA follows: TGCAGTGCTAGAGCTTTTGGGACGGCGGGGGCCCAAGAGACCCAGTACTTC.

This clonotype was recorded many times. This chain's CDR3 is CASSGNSPLHF. The CDR3 DNA reads TGTGCCAGCAGTGGGAATTCACCCCTCCACTTT. The genes are TRBV25-1 and TRBJ1-6; D remains ambiguous. The CDR3 loop spans 11 amino acids. The germline V and J ends were trimmed by 4 bases and 7 bases, with 2 bases remaining between them. The germline CDR1 and CDR2 sequences are MGHDK and SYGVNS.

Only a few counts were recorded for this clonotype. This rearrangement joins TRBV6-5 to TRBJ2-5; D is uncertain. The germline CDR1 and CDR2 sequences are MNHEY and SVGAGI. The CDR3 is 12 residues long. Trimming removed 2 bases at V and 7 bases at J, with 8 bases between. CDR3 DNA: TGTGCCAGCAGTTACCCCGTGGGGACCCAGTACTTC. Protein: CASSYPVGTQYF.

The V call is TRBV5-1, the J call TRBJ2-1; D not certain. Germline loops: CDR1 SGHRS, CDR2 YFSETQ. The CDR3 covers 18 residues. V was pared by 4 bases and J by 3 bases, with 23 bases between. CDR3 in amino acids: CASSNGEPFVKNYNEQFF. In DNA, the CDR3 is TGCGCCAGCAGCAATGGAGAGCCCTTTGTGAAAAACTACAATGAGCAGTTCTTC.

This clonotype was counted a few times. The V gene is TRBV7-9, the J gene TRBJ2-3; 7 bases fit TRBD2. Germline V gene sequence: CDR1 SEHNR, CDR2 FQNEAQ (reference sequence). The CDR3 sequence is 14 residues long. V was pared by 3 bases and J by 5 bases, with 5 bases of the junction left unmatched. CDR3 DNA: TGTGCCAGCAGCTTCAGCGGGGCTATAGATACGCAGTATTTT. It translates to CASSFSGAIDTQYF.

The CDR3: CATTSTDTQYF. The CDR3 DNA reads as TGTGCCACCACTAGCACAGATACGCAGTATTTT. The chain combines TRBV27 with TRBJ2-3; D is unclear. Germline values: CDR1 MNHEY, CDR2 SMNVEV (reference sequence). The CDR3 spans 11 residues. The V end lost 10 bases, the J end lost 0 bases, and 5 bases lay between the germline ends.

V is TRBV27 and J is TRBJ2-4; D is ambiguous. The end of the DNA fits TRBJ2-7 better, so the J call may be wrong. In germline, CDR1 is MNHEY, CDR2 SMNVEV (reference sequence). The CDR3 loop spans 14 amino acids. CDR3 loop: CASSPTWGSYEQYF. For the CDR3, the DNA is TGTGCCAGCAGTCCTACATGGGGCTCCTACGAGCAGTACTTC.

The J gene is TRBJ2-7, the V gene TRBV5-6, with D possibly TRBD2 on 6 matching bases. The assigned J gene may be wrong: the sequence end matches TRBJ2-5 better. The CDR3 spans 13 residues. Germline V lookup: CDR1 SGHDT, CDR2 YYEEEE. In DNA, the CDR3 is TGTGCCAGCGCGGGGCTCCTGAGAGAGACCCAGTACTTC. Translation: CASAGLLRETQYF.

The J gene is TRBJ2-7, the V gene TRBV6-6; 11 bases fit TRBD1. The DNA end is more similar to TRBJ2-5, so the J call may be wrong. Germline V CDR1 and CDR2: MNHNY, SVGAGI (reference sequence). The CDR3 runs to 17 residues. CDR3 DNA: TGTGCCAGCAGTTACTCGACTAGGACAGGGGGCTGGGAGACCCAGTACTTC. Amino acids: CASSYSTRTGGWETQYF.

The chain links TRBV5-1 to TRBJ2-5, with 7 bases matching TRBD1. V gave up 0 bases and J gave up 6 bases; unmatched junction bases: 8. The CDR3 totals 15 residues. CDR1 and CDR2 from the germline V gene are SGHRS and YFSETQ. For the CDR3, the DNA is TGCGCCAGCAGCTTGGGAGACAGGGAGACGCAGACCCAGTACTTC. Encoded protein: CASSLGDRETQTQYF.

V usage is TRBV5-1 and J usage is TRBJ2-3, with TRBD2 matching over 13 bases. Germline V gives CDR1 SGHRS, CDR2 YFSETQ. The CDR3 consists of 18 residues. With 3 bases clipped from V and 0 bases from J, the junction kept 7 bases outside the gene matches. CDR3 sequence (DNA): TGCGCCAGCAGCTGGGGACTAGCGGGAAGCTCTAGCACAGATACGCAGTATTTT. It specifies CASSWGLAGSSSTDTQYF.

The chain carries TRBV10-3 and TRBJ1-2; 11 positions match TRBD1. The CDR3 has 17 residues. Looked up from germline, CDR1 is ENHRY and CDR2 is SYGVKD. Trimming at V came to 10 bases and at J to 0 bases, leaving 13 bases not matched to a gene. The CDR3 bases are TGTGCCACCTCCTCCGGGACAGGGGGACGGGCTAACTATGGCTACACCTTC. As protein: CATSSGTGGRANYGYTF.

This sequence joins TRBV9 and TRBJ2-7; tentatively, D is TRBD1 or TRBD2 (5 bases each). The DNA end is a closer match to TRBJ2-5, so the J assignment may be wrong. Germline V gives CDR1 SGDLS, CDR2 YYNGEE. The CDR3 totals 17 residues. The CDR3 spells CASSVGGDEGTVETQYF. CDR3 DNA sequence: TGTGCCAGCAGCGTAGGAGGGGATGAGGGTACGGTAGAGACCCAGTACTTC.

This clonotype was detected once. This chain's CDR3 is CASSLAHGLYNEQYF. CDR3 nucleotide sequence: TGTGCCAGCAGCTTAGCCCACGGTCTCTACAATGAGCAGTACTTC. The chain employs TRBV7-2 and TRBJ2-1, with unresolved D. TRBJ2-7 matches the DNA end more closely, so the J call is doubtful. This CDR3 spans 15 amino acids. Germline assignment: CDR1 SGHTA and CDR2 FQGNSA.

The chain combines TRBV15 with TRBJ2-1, with a possible D match to TRBD1 (5 bases). Trimming pared 0 bases from V and 10 bases from J, leaving 16 bases between. CDR1 is LNHNV and CDR2 is YYDKDF in the germline V gene (reference sequence). This CDR3 has 15 amino acids. CDR3 bases: TGTGCCACCAGCAGAGACCGGGCAGGGATCGAGGAGCAGTTCTTC. Translating gives CATSRDRAGIEEQFF.

The chain joins TRBV6-1 to TRBJ2-3; TRBD2 is a possible D gene (7 bases). Deletions cut 6 bases from V and 1 base from J, with 14 bases between. The CDR3 totals 15 residues. Germline CDR1 and CDR2: MNHNS and SASEGT. The CDR3 DNA sequence: TGTGCCAGCAGCGCACCCGGGGGGCGCACAGATACGCAGTATTTT. Translating it yields CASSAPGGRTDTQYF.

This clonotype was observed once. This rearrangement joins TRBV28 to TRBJ1-4; 8 bases map to TRBD1. Losses at the gene ends were 3 bases for V and 0 bases for J; bases not matched to a gene: 3. Germline CDR1 reads MDHEN; CDR2 reads SYDVKM. CDR3 length: 16 amino acids. For the CDR3, the DNA is TGTGCCAGCAGTTTCACAGGGGGTGCAACTAATGAAAAACTGTTTTTT. Its protein is CASSFTGGATNEKLFF.